This TCR beta chain was obtained from a study of blood T cell repertoires in COVID-19. Overall study context: Researchers got acute and convalescent COVID-19 samples from the United States, Italy and Spain. Nucleic acid was either cDNA or gDNA, and it came from T cells, B-cell-depleted T cells, or PBMCs.

Study members were between about 18 and 100 years old and lived in 20 to 30 US regions. Recovered status applied to Cohort 3 donors who had two consecutive negative PCRs. It also applied to those with clearance or with symptom resolution. The CDR3 consists of 15 residues. The V gene end was trimmed by 4 bases and the J gene end by 7 bases; junction bases not matched to a gene: 10. Per germline, CDR1 SGHRS and CDR2 YFSETQ. Assay: immunoSEQ multiplex PCR; the TCRdb copy retains only in-frame clones and omits some. The table lists 250,000 to 400,000 clones, over 85% of them singletons. The receptor was isolated from a man aged 55 to 70 who had recovered from COVID-19. Material: PBMCs or T cells enriched from blood (not recorded which). The chain has TRBV5-1 and TRBJ2-7, with 11 bases aligning to TRBD2. CDR3 in amino acids: CASSLPGLADREQYF. The DNA for the CDR3 is TGCGCCAGCAGCCTCCCGGGACTAGCGGACCGGGAGCAGTACTTC.